This T cell receptor (beta chain) stems from a study of blood T cell repertoires in COVID-19. Study details: Donors in the United States, Italy and Spain gave samples during acute or convalescent COVID-19.

Participants were aged about 18 to 89 years from about 25 US areas. Two negative PCRs, clearance, or symptom resolution characterized the recovered Cohort 3 donors. Data came from immunoSEQ multiplex PCR; TCRdb stores just in-frame clones and leaves some out. The sample includes 250,000 to 300,000 clones, under 90% of them seen just once. The ends were cut back, 6 bases at V and 0 bases at J, with 15 bases in the middle. The CDR3 sequence is 17 residues long. Germline-derived CDR1 and CDR2 are MDHEN and SYDVKM. This clonotype was sampled from a man younger than 30 who had recovered from COVID-19. The sample comprised PBMCs or T cells enriched from blood (not recorded which). The chain couples TRBV28 to TRBJ1-6; D unclear. The CDR3 reads CASRSQRQSSYNSPLHF. CDR3 nucleotide sequence: TGTGCCAGCAGGAGCCAGCGTCAGAGCTCCTATAATTCACCCCTCCACTTT.